This TCR beta chain was sequenced for a study of blood T cells in healthy people across ages. About this clonotype itself: Its matching antigen is unknown.

Using a J-beta primer mix together with a sample-barcoded 5' primer, a second PCR was run for roughly 6 to 12 cycles. TCRdb reanalysed the 5' RACE reads using MiXCR and keeps one entry per CDR3 protein. The profile shows 790,000 or so distinct CDR3 sequences, more than 35% of them singletons. Germline loops: CDR1 SQVTM, CDR2 ANQGSEA. The length of the CDR3 is 14 residues. V shed 1 base and J 8 bases; nucleotides not matched to a gene: 9. There were healthy Caucasian individuals from Russia, aged roughly 6 to 90, serving as donors. Study-level points and caveats: TCR beta diversity per million T cells fell roughly linearly with age. Whereas aged donors had fewer naive CD4+ cells, long-lived donors had more of them and higher diversity.

The chain carries TRBV29-1 and TRBJ1-2; 8 nucleotides align to TRBD1. Sequences were obtained from blood. The clonotype originates from a man older than 75 in good health. The CDR3, as DNA: TGCAGCGTTGAAGGTTGGACAGGGCTGGACGGCTACACCTTC. Its translation: CSVEGWTGLDGYTF.